Following are 16 T cell receptor beta chains from one sample sequenced in a study of T cell repertoires in cytomegalovirus infection. These receptors have no known antigen. TCRdb re-called the reads through MiXCR, storing one row per CDR3 protein. The table lists some 920,000 distinct CDR3 sequences, roughly 30% of them singletons. Sequenced here: cultured CD8+ T cells from PBMCs, sampled from culture after CMV antigen stimulation. Source of these receptors: a human donor in good health (CMV status not recorded). Some clones in this sample may be carry-over from other donors' samples.

The chain links TRBV20-1 to TRBJ1-5; no clear D gene. The CDR3 totals 15 residues. Between the trimmed V and J ends, which lost 6 bases and 2 bases, there was a span of 17 bases. Germline V CDR1 and CDR2: DFQATT, SNEGSKA (reference sequence). CDR3 sequence: CSALLLRIGNQPQHF. For the CDR3, the DNA is TGCAGTGCCCTCCTGTTACGAATCGGCAATCAGCCCCAGCATTTT.

This rearrangement joins TRBV11-2 to TRBJ2-7; D perhaps matches TRBD2 (6 bases). V was clipped by 0 bases and J by 6 bases, with 24 bases between them. The CDR3 covers 18 residues. Germline assignment: CDR1 SGHAT and CDR2 FQNNGV. CDR3 amino acids: CASSLDLGPLGTSGEQYF. The CDR3 DNA follows: TGTGCCAGCAGCTTAGATCTGGGCCCCCTTGGGACTTCTGGCGAGCAGTACTTC.

Notes on this clonotype: The final CDR3 position lacks the conserved phenylalanine or tryptophan, pointing to a likely read error. This chain connects TRBV7-8 to TRBJ2-3; 11 bases are a match to TRBD2. V trimming: 6 bases; J trimming: 3 bases; junction bases outside the gene matches: 5. The CDR3 length is 15 residues. Germline V gene sequence: CDR1 SGHVS, CDR2 FQNEAQ. This CDR3 reads CASSYSGGATDTQYS. CDR3 sequence (DNA): TGTGCCAGCAGTTATAGCGGGGGGGCAACAGATACGCAGTATTCT.

This chain connects TRBV7-6 to TRBJ1-1; D is unclear. CDR1 is SGHVS and CDR2 is FNYEAQ in the germline V gene. V shed 5 bases and J shed 7 bases, with 11 bases lying between them. The CDR3 sequence is 12 residues long. The CDR3 sequence: CASSPRPREAFF. The CDR3 DNA sequence: TGTGCCAGCAGCCCACGACCGCGTGAAGCTTTCTTT.

V is TRBV7-6 and J is TRBJ2-5; the match to TRBD1 covers 8 bases. CDR3 length: 15 amino acids. V lost 1 base, J lost 5 bases, and 6 bases stayed unmatched. The germline V gene has CDR1 SGHVS and CDR2 FNYEAQ. The CDR3 spells CASSLGQDRGETQYF. The CDR3 region has the DNA TGTGCCAGCAGCTTAGGACAAGACAGGGGCGAGACCCAGTACTTC.

CDR3 coding DNA: TGTGCCAGCAGCCACGGACAGCAAGTGATCGCCGGGACTGAAGCTTTCTTT. Translation: CASSHGQQVIAGTEAFF. V and J are TRBV3-1 and TRBJ1-1, with a possible D match to TRBD1 (6 bases). Deletions cut 3 bases from V and 5 bases from J, with 22 bases between. This CDR3 region has 17 residues. Germline CDR1 LGHDT, CDR2 YNNKEL (reference sequence). Complete variable domain (other parts from reference TRBV3-1 and TRBJ1-1): DTAVSQTPKYLVTQMGNDKSIKCEQNLGHDTMYWYKQDSKKFLKIMFSYNNKELIINETVPNRFSPKSPDKAHLNLHINSLELGDSAVYFCASSHGQQVIAGTEAFFGQGTRLTVV.

The chain joins TRBV7-2 to TRBJ2-7; 7 nucleotides agree with TRBD2. Germline CDR1 reads SGHTA; CDR2 reads FQGNSA. The CDR3 consists of 13 residues. The V segment lost 7 bases and the J segment 3 bases; nucleotides outside the gene matches: 6. The CDR3 DNA reads as TGTGCCAGCATGACCGGGACTATCTACGAGCAGTACTTC. Translated: CASMTGTIYEQYF.

The rearrangement joins TRBV29-1 to TRBJ1-2; no clear D. Trimming took 4 bases from V and 12 from J, leaving 9 bases between them. This CDR3 has 9 residues. CDR1 is SQVTM, CDR2 ANQGSEA, per germline. For the CDR3, the DNA is TGCAGCGTTGCGTCGTCCGACACCTTC. This sequence encodes CSVASSDTF.

The V and J genes are TRBV9 and TRBJ2-1; tentative D call: TRBD1 (6 bases). This CDR3 is 17 amino acids long. With 0 bases removed from V and 4 bases from J, the gap between germline ends came to 17 bases. From germline, CDR1 is SGDLS and CDR2 YYNGEE. The CDR3, as DNA: TGTGCCAGCAGCGTAGGTGGAAGGGGGATTGGATACAATGAGCAGTTCTTC. Its protein product is CASSVGGRGIGYNEQFF.

The chain joins TRBV5-4 to TRBJ2-1; 8 bases are a match to TRBD1. Germline CDR1 and CDR2: SGHNT and YYREEE (reference sequence). Trimming took 6 bases from V and 4 from J; bases not matched to a gene: 6. The CDR3 totals 14 residues. Here the CDR3 DNA reads TGTGCCAGCAATCTAGGACAGGGTTACAATGAGCAGTTCTTC. It is translated as CASNLGQGYNEQFF.

This clonotype was detected only a few times. The chain is built from TRBV6-1 and TRBJ1-1; D unclear. V was trimmed by 8 bases and J by 1 base, leaving 17 bases between them. The CDR3 length is 15 residues. Germline-derived CDR1 and CDR2 are MNHNS and SASEGT. CDR3 DNA: TGTGCCAGCTGGAATAGCGGGTATGCGAACACTGAAGCTTTCTTT. As protein: CASWNSGYANTEAFF.

The rearrangement joins TRBV19 to TRBJ1-1; D is undetermined. V shed 3 bases and J shed 3 bases, with 5 bases lying between them. Germline CDR1 and CDR2: LNHDA and SQIVND (reference sequence). This CDR3 has 12 residues. CDR3 DNA sequence: TGTGCCAGTAGTATGTCCCACACTGAAGCTTTCTTT. This translates into CASSMSHTEAFF.

The chain recombines TRBV19 with TRBJ1-1; 12 bases map to TRBD1. CDR3 length equals 18 residues. V gave up 7 bases and J gave up 1 base; unmatched junction bases: 13. In germline, CDR1 is LNHDA, CDR2 SQIVND (reference sequence). The CDR3 DNA reads TGTGCCAGTAACCCAATTCGGGACAGGGGGCTAAGGAACACTGAAGCTTTCTTT. This encodes CASNPIRDRGLRNTEAFF.

The chain couples TRBV2 to TRBJ1-5; D is unresolved. Germline values: CDR1 SNHLY, CDR2 FYNNEI. The CDR3 runs to 14 residues. Trimming removed 3 bases from V and 5 bases from J, with 11 bases in between. CDR3 region: CASSDGGLHQPQHF. The CDR3 nucleotides read TGTGCCAGCAGTGACGGCGGACTCCATCAGCCCCAGCATTTT.

This clonotype appeared a few times. This sequence joins TRBV4-1 and TRBJ2-2; 8 positions agree with TRBD1. V was pared by 3 bases and J by 5 bases, with 11 bases of the junction left unmatched. The CDR3 is 17 residues long. In germline, CDR1 is MGHRA, CDR2 YSYEKL. The chain's CDR3 is CASSQSPTGVLTGELFF. CDR3 nucleotide sequence: TGCGCCAGCAGCCAGAGCCCGACAGGGGTATTGACCGGGGAGCTGTTTTTT.

This clonotype occurred many times. The DNA for the CDR3 is TGTGCCAGCAGCCAAGGGCGGGACAGGGGGTTAAGCTCCTACGAGCAGTACTTC. Its protein is CASSQGRDRGLSSYEQYF. The chain couples TRBV14 to TRBJ2-7; 11 bases align to TRBD1. The V gene's germline CDR1 is SGHDN and CDR2 FVKESK. The CDR3 sequence is 18 residues long. The V and J ends lost 1 base and 0 bases, in that order; junction bases with no gene match: 8.